These 21 T cell receptor beta chains were all obtained from the same sample, sequenced in a study of cytomegalovirus exposure and HLA in healthy donors. The method was immunoSEQ multiplex PCR; TCRdb's version includes in-frame clones alone and lacks a portion of them. Among some 140,000 clones listed, almost 85% were seen once. The specimen sequenced was PBMCs. The receptors were gathered from a woman under 40 in good health and CMV-seronegative.

This clone was seen a handful of times. The rearrangement uses TRBV7-6 and TRBJ1-2; TRBD1 matches at 10 bases. In germline, CDR1 is SGHVS, CDR2 FNYEAQ. The CDR3 covers 14 residues. The junction had 2 bases not matched to a gene; V was cut back by 1 base and J by 6 bases. This CDR3 reads CASSLGGQGNGYTF. In DNA form, the CDR3 reads TGTGCCAGCAGCTTAGGGGGACAGGGGAATGGCTACACCTTC.

The J gene is TRBJ1-3, the V gene TRBV7-9; D might be TRBD1 (6 bases). The ends were cut back, 4 bases at V and 0 bases at J, with 10 bases in the middle. There are 15 residues in the CDR3. CDR1 is SEHNR, CDR2 FQNEAQ, per germline (reference sequence). This chain's CDR3 is CASSYDRSSGNTIYF. CDR3 in DNA: TGTGCCAGCAGCTACGACAGGTCCTCTGGAAACACCATATATTTT.

This clone showed up just a few times. The chain has TRBV5-1 and TRBJ1-2; the D is unclear. With 1 base removed from V and 4 bases from J, the gap between germline ends came to 14 bases. Germline-derived CDR1 and CDR2 are SGHRS and YFSETQ. This CDR3 is built from 15 residues. The CDR3 coding sequence is TGCGCCAGCAGCTTGTCGGAGGGTCAAATCTATGGCTACACCTTC. Translation: CASSLSEGQIYGYTF.

This rearrangement joins TRBV5-1 to TRBJ1-2; no reliable D call. The germline V gene has CDR1 SGHRS and CDR2 YFSETQ. Trimming took 8 bases from V and 5 from J, leaving 13 bases between them. The CDR3 contains 12 residues. The CDR3 sequence is CASAEEGYGYTF. CDR3 nucleotide sequence: TGCGCCAGTGCTGAAGAGGGTTATGGCTACACCTTC.

This clone was observed a few times. V is TRBV4-1 and J is TRBJ1-1, with a tentative D call TRBD1 (5 bases). Germline V gene data show CDR1 as MGHRA and CDR2 as YSYEKL. V was shortened by 6 bases and J by 0 bases, with 17 bases between the two germline ends. CDR3 length: 16 amino acids. Written as DNA, the CDR3 is TGCGCCAGCAGTCGTGGGCAGGGAAGTATGAACACTGAAGCTTTCTTT. Translating gives CASSRGQGSMNTEAFF.

The V and J genes are TRBV7-2 and TRBJ1-6; 8 bases align to TRBD1. Germline CDR1 is SGHTA and CDR2 is FQGNSA. After removal of 4 bases from V and 3 bases from J, the junction contained 11 bases not matched to a gene. This CDR3 region has 18 residues. In nucleotides, the CDR3 is TGTGCCAGCAGCTCCACCGGGACAGGATCGGGCTATAATTCACCCCTCCACTTT. As protein: CASSSTGTGSGYNSPLHF.

Only one count was recorded for this clone. This chain joins TRBV6-5 and TRBJ2-7; D perhaps matches TRBD1 (5 bases). Germline CDR1 MNHEY, CDR2 SVGAGI. The V end was cut by 0 bases, the J end by 3 bases, with 12 bases between. The CDR3 contains 15 residues. The CDR3 sequence: CASSYSPQGGYEQYF. The DNA for the CDR3 is TGTGCCAGCAGTTACTCGCCCCAGGGCGGCTACGAGCAGTACTTC.

V gene TRBV2 combines with J gene TRBJ1-3, with 8 positions matching TRBD1. The germline CDR1 and CDR2 sequences are SNHLY and FYNNEI. The CDR3 covers 15 residues. The V segment lost 6 bases and the J segment 0 bases; nucleotides outside the gene matches: 4. The CDR3 DNA reads TGTGCCAGCAGCGTAGACAGGGGCTCTGGAAACACCATATATTTT. It translates to CASSVDRGSGNTIYF.

CDR3 sequence (DNA): TGTGCCAGCAGTCCCTCGGGGTCTAGCGGGGTTCGGGAGCAGTACTTC. Protein product: CASSPSGSSGVREQYF. V usage is TRBV28 and J usage is TRBJ2-7; 9 bases agree with TRBD2. The CDR3 runs to 16 residues. From germline, CDR1 is MDHEN and CDR2 SYDVKM. After removal of 5 bases from V and 7 bases from J, the junction contained 15 bases not matched to a gene. The variable domain in full, with the rest retrieved from reference TRBV28 and TRBJ2-7, is DVKVTQSSRYLVKRTGEKVFLECVQDMDHENMFWYRQDPGLGLRLIYFSYDVKMKEKGDIPEGYSVSREKKERFSLILESASTNQTSMYLCASSPSGSSGVREQYFGPGTRLTVT.

The V and J genes are TRBV28 and TRBJ1-4; 7 bases match TRBD1. Germline trimming cut 7 bases from V and 7 bases from J; bases unmatched to any gene: 9. The CDR3 length is 14 residues. Looked up from germline, CDR1 is MDHEN and CDR2 is SYDVKM. The CDR3 sequence is CASTTGASGEKLFF. DNA for the CDR3: TGTGCCAGCACCACAGGGGCTTCGGGTGAAAAACTGTTTTTT.

The rearrangement links TRBV2 to TRBJ1-2, with 11 bases identical to TRBD1. V lost 3 bases and J lost 6; bases outside the gene matches: 3. CDR1 is SNHLY, CDR2 FYNNEI, per germline. The length of the CDR3 is 14 residues. In DNA, the CDR3 is TGTGCCAGCAGTGATCGGACAGGGGGCGATGGCTACACCTTC. It translates to CASSDRTGGDGYTF.

The chain is built from TRBV11-2 and TRBJ1-2; D not certain. This CDR3 is 12 amino acids long. Germline-derived CDR1 and CDR2 are SGHAT and FQNNGV. V was cut by 0 bases and J by 6 bases, with 5 bases left in between. The CDR3 region has the DNA TGTGCCAGCAGCTTAGAGAGAAATGGCTACACCTTC. The encoded protein is CASSLERNGYTF.

This clone was recorded a few times. This sequence joins TRBV9 and TRBJ1-2; TRBD1 matches at 9 bases. The J segment lost 8 bases and the V segment lost 4 bases, leaving 9 bases of the junction unmatched. This CDR3 spans 14 amino acids. The germline V gene has CDR1 SGDLS and CDR2 YYNGEE. Here the CDR3 DNA reads TGTGCCAGCAGCAACCGGGACAGGGATCAGGGCTACACCTTC. It is translated as CASSNRDRDQGYTF. Full variable domain (missing parts from reference TRBV9 and TRBJ1-2): DSGVTQTPKHLITATGQRVTLRCSPRSGDLSVYWYQQSLDQGLQFLIQYYNGEERAKGNILERFSAQQFPDLHSELNLSSLELGDSALYFCASSNRDRDQGYTFGSGTRLTVV.

The V call is TRBV28, the J call TRBJ2-5; perhaps TRBD2 as D (6 bases). There are 14 residues in the CDR3. Germline V gene lookup returns CDR1 MDHEN and CDR2 SYDVKM. Trimming took off 7 bases at V and 5 bases at J, with 17 bases between the two ends. CDR3 in DNA: TGTGCCAGCACGGGCCGGCGGGGTCAGGAGACCCAGTACTTC. The encoded protein is CASTGRRGQETQYF. The whole variable domain, filled in from reference TRBV28 and TRBJ2-5, reads DVKVTQSSRYLVKRTGEKVFLECVQDMDHENMFWYRQDPGLGLRLIYFSYDVKMKEKGDIPEGYSVSREKKERFSLILESASTNQTSMYLCASTGRRGQETQYFGPGTRLLVL.

This clone was counted many times. V gene TRBV6-1 combines with J gene TRBJ1-5; D gene unclear. The CDR3 is made up of 13 amino acids. V dropped 5 bases and J dropped 4 bases, with 9 bases sitting between them. The germline V gene encodes CDR1 MNHNS and CDR2 SASEGT. DNA for the CDR3: TGTGCCAGCAGTTCAGACGGGAATCAGCCCCAGCATTTT. Protein: CASSSDGNQPQHF.

The chain recombines TRBV2 with TRBJ2-7, with TRBD1 matching over 9 bases. V was pared by 8 bases and J by 7 bases, with 15 bases of the junction left unmatched. This CDR3 region has 15 residues. Germline CDR1 reads SNHLY; CDR2 reads FYNNEI. CDR3 in DNA: TGTGCCAGCGTCAAGCCGGGACAGGGACTATGGGAGCAGTACTTC. Encoded protein: CASVKPGQGLWEQYF.

CDR3 in amino acids: CASSLGLADYNEQFF. CDR3 bases: TGTGCCAGCAGCTTAGGACTAGCCGATTACAATGAGCAGTTCTTC. The chain has TRBV9 and TRBJ2-1; 8 bases are shared with TRBD2. V gave up 4 bases and J gave up 4 bases; unmatched junction bases: 7. This CDR3 has 15 amino acids. Germline V gene data show CDR1 as SGDLS and CDR2 as YYNGEE.

The chain employs TRBV27 and TRBJ1-1; D gene uncertain. The CDR3 loop spans 13 amino acids. The germline gives CDR1 MNHEY, CDR2 SMNVEV (reference sequence). V dropped 2 bases and J dropped 1 base, with 5 bases sitting between them. This CDR3 reads CASSLGRNTEAFF. In nucleotides, the CDR3 is TGTGCCAGCAGTTTAGGGAGGAACACTGAAGCTTTCTTT.

J is TRBJ1-5 and V is TRBV2; D is perhaps TRBD1 (5 bases). The CDR3 runs 16 residues. The V end lost 4 bases, the J end lost 13 bases, and 26 bases lay between the germline ends. CDR1 and CDR2 (germline): SNHLY, FYNNEI. The CDR3 spells CASSGPGGGSFDDQHF. CDR3 DNA sequence: TGTGCCAGCAGTGGCCCGGGCGGGGGGTCGTTTGATGATCAGCATTTT.

The chain carries TRBV5-1 and TRBJ1-5, with TRBD1 identical over 9 bases. The CDR3 has 15 residues. V was pared by 0 bases and J by 6 bases, with 4 bases of the junction left unmatched. The V gene's germline CDR1 is SGHRS and CDR2 YFSETQ. The CDR3 DNA is TGCGCCAGCAGCTTGGGGACAGGGGCAAGTCAGCCCCAGCATTTT. It yields the protein CASSLGTGASQPQHF.

Written as DNA, the CDR3 is TGTGCTAGTGCCCCCGGGGGGGCGACAGGGACGGAGCAGTACTTC. Protein: CASAPGGATGTEQYF. The chain joins TRBV12-5 to TRBJ2-7; D is perhaps TRBD2 (8 bases). Trimming took off 7 bases at V and 7 bases at J, with 23 bases between the two ends. CDR3 length: 15 amino acids. Germline values: CDR1 LGHNT, CDR2 FRNRAP.